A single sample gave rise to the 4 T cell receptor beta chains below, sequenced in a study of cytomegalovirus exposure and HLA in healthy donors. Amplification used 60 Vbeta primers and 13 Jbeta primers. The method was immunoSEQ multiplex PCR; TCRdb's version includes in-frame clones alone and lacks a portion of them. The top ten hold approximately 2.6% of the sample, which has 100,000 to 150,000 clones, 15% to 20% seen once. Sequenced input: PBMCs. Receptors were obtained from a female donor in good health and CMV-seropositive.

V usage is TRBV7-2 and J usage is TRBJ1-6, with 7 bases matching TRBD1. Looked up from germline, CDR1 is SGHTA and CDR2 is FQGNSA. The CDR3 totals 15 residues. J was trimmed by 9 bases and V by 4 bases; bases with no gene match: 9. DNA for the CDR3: TGTGCCAGCAGCTCCGCCGGGACAGTAGGTTCACCCCTCCACTTT. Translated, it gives CASSSAGTVGSPLHF.

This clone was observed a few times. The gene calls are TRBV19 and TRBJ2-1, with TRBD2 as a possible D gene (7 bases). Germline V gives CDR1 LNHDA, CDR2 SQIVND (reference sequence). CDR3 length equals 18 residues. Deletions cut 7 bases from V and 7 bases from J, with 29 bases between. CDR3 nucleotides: TGTGCCAGTACAATCAGTCCCCGGGGGGCTGGGTTTTTGAATGAGCAGTTCTTC. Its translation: CASTISPRGAGFLNEQFF.

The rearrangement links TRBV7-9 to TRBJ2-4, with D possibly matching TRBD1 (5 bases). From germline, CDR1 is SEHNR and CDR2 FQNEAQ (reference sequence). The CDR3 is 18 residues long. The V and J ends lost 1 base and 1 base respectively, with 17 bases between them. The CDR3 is CASSLGTGLNRAKNIQYF. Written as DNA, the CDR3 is TGTGCCAGCAGCTTAGGCACCGGCCTCAACAGGGCCAAAAACATTCAGTACTTC.

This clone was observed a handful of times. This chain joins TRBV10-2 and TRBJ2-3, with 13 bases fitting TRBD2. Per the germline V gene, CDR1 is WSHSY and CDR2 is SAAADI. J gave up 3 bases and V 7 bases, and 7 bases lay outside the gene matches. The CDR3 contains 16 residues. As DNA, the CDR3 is TGCGCCAGCATTGGACTAGCGGGGGATCCTACAGATACGCAGTATTTT. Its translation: CASIGLAGDPTDTQYF.